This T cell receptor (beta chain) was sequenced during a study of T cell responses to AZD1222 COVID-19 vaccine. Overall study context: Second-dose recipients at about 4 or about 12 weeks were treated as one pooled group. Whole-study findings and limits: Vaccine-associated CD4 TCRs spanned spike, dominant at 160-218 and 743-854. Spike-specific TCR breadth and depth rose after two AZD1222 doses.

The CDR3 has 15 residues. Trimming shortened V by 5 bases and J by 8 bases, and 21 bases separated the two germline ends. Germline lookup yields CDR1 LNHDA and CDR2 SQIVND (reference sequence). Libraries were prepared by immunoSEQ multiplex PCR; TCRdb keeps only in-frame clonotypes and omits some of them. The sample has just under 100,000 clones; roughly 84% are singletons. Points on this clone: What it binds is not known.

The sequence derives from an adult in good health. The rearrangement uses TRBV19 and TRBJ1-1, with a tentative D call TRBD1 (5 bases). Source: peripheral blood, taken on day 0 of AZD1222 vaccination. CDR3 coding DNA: TGTGCCAGTAGTCCAAGGACAAGCCCCACTTCCGAAGCTTTCTTT. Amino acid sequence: CASSPRTSPTSEAFF.